These 31 T cell receptor beta chains were sequenced from one sample in a study of cytomegalovirus exposure and HLA in healthy donors. PCR used 60 Vbeta primers and 13 Jbeta primers. Data came from immunoSEQ multiplex PCR; TCRdb stores just in-frame clones and leaves some out. The sample has about 130,000 clones; roughly 82% are singletons. Sequenced material: PBMCs. The receptors originated from a male donor in good health and CMV-seropositive.

The chain employs TRBV19 and TRBJ2-1, with D maybe TRBD2 (6 bases). The germline V gene has CDR1 LNHDA and CDR2 SQIVND (reference sequence). There are 18 residues in the CDR3. V was shortened by 7 bases and J by 5 bases, with 27 bases between the two germline ends. For the CDR3, the DNA is TGTGCCAGTACAAGGGGTGGCGGGACGGGGAGGCGCAACAATGAGCAGTTCTTC. It yields the protein CASTRGGGTGRRNNEQFF.

J is TRBJ1-2 and V is TRBV5-4, with D perhaps TRBD1 (5 bases). V was clipped by 0 bases and J by 6 bases, with 6 bases between them. Germline V gene sequence: CDR1 SGHNT, CDR2 YYREEE (reference sequence). This CDR3 comprises 12 residues. CDR3 DNA sequence: TGTGCCAGCAGCTTGGCGGGGGATGGCTACACCTTC. Its translation: CASSLAGDGYTF. The full variable domain, rest sourced from reference TRBV5-4 and TRBJ1-2, is ETGVTQSPTHLIKTRGQQVTLRCSSQSGHNTVSWYQQALGQGPQFIFQYYREEENGRGNFPPRFSGLQFPNYSSELNVNALELDDSALYLCASSLAGDGYTFGSGTRLTVV.

The count of this clone is one. The J gene is TRBJ2-7, the V gene TRBV27; 12 nucleotides match TRBD2. Germline V CDR1 and CDR2: MNHEY, SMNVEV (reference sequence). The CDR3 contains 13 residues. J gave up 11 bases and V 5 bases, and 7 bases lay outside the gene matches. CDR3 bases: TGTGCCAGCAGTCCCCGACTAGCGGGAGTCGAGTACTTC. It yields the protein CASSPRLAGVEYF.

This CDR3 is CASTPPGFIGSSPLHF. The CDR3 DNA is TGTGCCAGCACCCCGCCAGGGTTCATTGGATCGTCACCCCTCCACTTT. V and J are TRBV5-8 and TRBJ1-6; weak D call: TRBD1 (5 bases). Looked up from germline, CDR1 is SGHTS and CDR2 is YDEGEE. CDR3 length: 16 residues. Trimming took 6 bases from V and 10 from J, leaving 23 bases between them. Drawing the rest from reference TRBV5-8 and TRBJ1-6, the complete variable domain is EAGVTQSPTHLIKTRGQQATLRCSPISGHTSVYWYQQALGLGLQFLLWYDEGEERNRGNFPPRFSGRQFPNYSSELNVNALELEDSALYLCASTPPGFIGSSPLHFGNGTRLTVT.

The rearrangement joins TRBV4-3 to TRBJ1-2, with 10 bases aligning to TRBD1. Germline-derived CDR1 and CDR2 are LGHNA and YSLEER. The J segment lost 7 bases and the V segment lost 4 bases, leaving 3 bases of the junction unmatched. The CDR3 covers 13 residues. The CDR3 here is CASSPGTGAGYTF. The CDR3, as DNA: TGCGCCAGCAGCCCCGGGACAGGGGCTGGCTACACCTTC.

The V call is TRBV6-5, the J call TRBJ2-1; no reliable D call. Trimming cost V 6 bases and J 0 bases, with 6 bases left between them. The CDR3 consists of 13 residues. Per germline, CDR1 MNHEY and CDR2 SVGAGI. The CDR3 coding sequence is TGTGCCAGCAGATTGAGCTCCTACAATGAGCAGTTCTTC. Amino acid sequence: CASRLSSYNEQFF.

The rearrangement uses TRBV27 and TRBJ2-1; 7 nucleotides agree with TRBD1. In germline, CDR1 is MNHEY, CDR2 SMNVEV (reference sequence). This CDR3 contains 15 residues. V shed 1 base and J 0 bases; nucleotides not matched to a gene: 0. CDR3 sequence (DNA): TGTGCCAGCAGTTTATGGGACAGCTCCTACAATGAGCAGTTCTTC. Protein sequence: CASSLWDSSYNEQFF.

The chain couples TRBV2 to TRBJ1-5; a weak D match, TRBD1 (6 bases). Germline V lookup: CDR1 SNHLY, CDR2 FYNNEI. V shed 8 bases and J shed 4 bases, with 18 bases lying between them. The CDR3 has 15 residues. CDR3 protein: CASLPEPQGNQPQHF. CDR3 DNA: TGTGCCAGCCTGCCCGAACCCCAGGGGAATCAGCCCCAGCATTTT.

This rearrangement joins TRBV28 to TRBJ2-7, with 11 nucleotides matching TRBD2. The junction had 4 bases not matched to a gene; V was cut back by 9 bases and J by 0 bases. This CDR3 comprises 14 residues. The germline V gene has CDR1 MDHEN and CDR2 SYDVKM. The CDR3 spells CASSSGGHSYEQYF. Here the CDR3 DNA reads TGTGCCAGTTCTAGCGGGGGGCACTCCTACGAGCAGTACTTC.

The genes are TRBV7-3 and TRBJ1-1, with TRBD1 matching 7 bases. CDR1 SGHTA and CDR2 FQGTGA come from the germline V gene. The CDR3 has 13 residues. Unmatched junction bases numbered 3, after V lost 3 bases and J lost 5 bases. The CDR3 reads CASSLTGRTEAFF. DNA of the CDR3: TGTGCCAGCAGCTTGACAGGGAGAACTGAAGCTTTCTTT.

V is TRBV14 and J is TRBJ2-3; unclear D gene. V lost 4 bases and J lost 2, with 19 bases in between. Germline values: CDR1 SGHDN, CDR2 FVKESK. The CDR3 has 17 amino acids. CDR3 sequence reads: CASSPSIYPGPTDTQYF. CDR3 DNA: TGTGCCAGCAGCCCGTCGATTTACCCCGGTCCCACAGATACGCAGTATTTT.

The chain couples TRBV5-1 to TRBJ2-1; D might be TRBD2 (5 bases). Germline V gives CDR1 SGHRS, CDR2 YFSETQ. V lost 0 bases, J lost 8 bases, and 15 bases lay in between. This CDR3 is built from 15 residues. The CDR3 is CASSLVRGPGDEQFF. DNA of the CDR3: TGCGCCAGCAGCTTGGTACGCGGGCCGGGCGATGAGCAGTTCTTC.

J is TRBJ2-5 and V is TRBV6-5; 10 bases line up with TRBD2. The J segment lost 2 bases and the V segment lost 6 bases, leaving 6 bases of the junction unmatched. Germline loops: CDR1 MNHEY, CDR2 SVGAGI. This CDR3 spans 15 amino acids. The CDR3, as DNA: TGTGCCAGCAGCCCAGGACTAGCGGTTCAAGAGACCCAGTACTTC. Protein sequence: CASSPGLAVQETQYF.

The chain combines TRBV18 with TRBJ2-1; 11 nucleotides line up with TRBD2. The ends lost 4 bases at V and 7 bases at J; junction bases unmatched: 9. The CDR3 runs to 16 residues. Germline V gene sequence: CDR1 KGHSH, CDR2 LQKENI. The CDR3 here is CASSLLSGRANNEQFF. The CDR3 DNA reads as TGTGCCAGCTCACTCCTTAGCGGGAGGGCTAATAATGAGCAGTTCTTC.

This rearrangement joins TRBV7-2 to TRBJ1-2; 10 bases fit TRBD1. Germline loops: CDR1 SGHTA, CDR2 FQGNSA. There are 18 residues in the CDR3. V was clipped by 4 bases and J by 8 bases; unmatched bases: 19. Here the CDR3 reads CASSSEAGQGQSSGGYTF. The CDR3 region has the DNA TGTGCCAGCAGCTCGGAAGCGGGACAGGGGCAGTCTTCGGGAGGCTACACCTTC.

V usage is TRBV30 and J usage is TRBJ1-2; D is undetermined. The CDR3 spans 11 residues. Germline CDR1 is GTSNPN and CDR2 is SVGIG (reference sequence). Trimming removed 2 bases at V and 4 bases at J, with 5 bases between. The CDR3 region is CAWSSVYGYTF. The CDR3 bases are TGTGCCTGGAGTTCGGTCTATGGCTACACCTTC.

The V call is TRBV18, the J call TRBJ2-7; 8 bases are a match to TRBD2. This CDR3 comprises 14 residues. Per germline, CDR1 KGHSH and CDR2 LQKENI. The trim removed 5 bases at V and 3 bases at J, leaving 6 bases unmatched. The CDR3 DNA reads TGTGCCAGCTCATCGGGACTAGACCGCTACGAGCAGTACTTC. The encoded protein is CASSSGLDRYEQYF.

This sequence joins TRBV7-6 and TRBJ2-1; 14 bases are a match to TRBD2. Germline CDR1 SGHVS, CDR2 FNYEAQ. The trim removed 4 bases at V and 0 bases at J, leaving 5 bases unmatched. This CDR3 comprises 18 residues. The CDR3 protein is CASSSGTSGGISYNEQFF. The DNA for the CDR3 is TGTGCCAGCAGCTCAGGGACTAGCGGGGGTATCTCCTACAATGAGCAGTTCTTC.

The chain's CDR3 is CASRGGLAASDTQYF. DNA of the CDR3: TGTGCCAGCAGGGGGGGACTAGCGGCCTCAGATACGCAGTATTTT. The rearrangement joins TRBV2 to TRBJ2-3; 11 nucleotides align to TRBD2. Germline assignment: CDR1 SNHLY and CDR2 FYNNEI. The V and J ends lost 6 bases and 4 bases, in that order; junction bases with no gene match: 6. The CDR3 is 15 residues long.

The rearrangement uses TRBV7-2 and TRBJ1-2, with TRBD1 identical over 8 bases. CDR1 and CDR2 (germline): SGHTA, FQGNSA. There are 15 residues in the CDR3. After removal of 6 bases from V and 8 bases from J, the junction contained 14 bases not matched to a gene. The chain's CDR3 is CASSFDRGIRGGYTF. The DNA for the CDR3 is TGTGCCAGCAGTTTCGACAGGGGAATACGAGGAGGCTACACCTTC.

The chain recombines TRBV6-7 with TRBJ2-1, with TRBD2 matching 9 bases. TRBV6-7 is designated an ORF whose function remains uncertain. The CDR3 contains 14 residues. The V segment lost 5 bases and the J segment 8 bases; nucleotides outside the gene matches: 7. As DNA, the CDR3 is TGTGCCAGCAGTACGGGGACTAGCTTGCATGAGCAGTTCTTC. Translating gives CASSTGTSLHEQFF.

The genes are TRBV4-2 and TRBJ2-7, with 14 bases fitting TRBD2. This CDR3 is built from 21 residues. The germline V gene has CDR1 LGHNA and CDR2 YNFKEQ. V was pared by 2 bases and J by 2 bases, with 17 bases of the junction left unmatched. CDR3 loop: CASSQRRSTSGRAARTYEQYF. The CDR3 DNA sequence: TGTGCCAGCAGCCAAAGAAGGTCGACTAGCGGGAGGGCGGCTCGGACCTACGAGCAGTACTTC.

Worth noting for this clone: The junction does not match germline at one end; this may be a read error. The chain combines TRBV7-7 with TRBJ2-3, with 9 bases identical to TRBD2. In germline, CDR1 is SSHAT, CDR2 FNYEAQ (reference sequence). This CDR3 has 16 residues. As DNA, the CDR3 is TGTGCTAGCAGCCCCCTGCCTCTAGCGGGAACAGATACGCAGTATTTT. Translating it yields CASSPLPLAGTDTQYF.

V and J are TRBV27 and TRBJ2-7, with TRBD2 matching 7 bases. This CDR3 contains 13 residues. CDR1 MNHEY and CDR2 SMNVEV come from the germline V gene (reference sequence). Germline trimming cut 3 bases from V and 6 bases from J; bases unmatched to any gene: 5. For the CDR3, the DNA is TGTGCCAGCAGTTTCCAAGGCGGGGGCGAGCAGTACTTC. Translation gives CASSFQGGGEQYF.

The V and J genes are TRBV29-1 and TRBJ2-3, with TRBD2 matching over 7 bases. V lost 5 bases and J lost 0; bases outside the gene matches: 11. Per the germline V gene, CDR1 is SQVTM and CDR2 is ANQGSEA. The CDR3 extends over 16 amino acids. The CDR3 is CSVFREVGRSTDTQYF. The CDR3 DNA follows: TGCAGCGTTTTCCGGGAGGTGGGGCGTAGCACAGATACGCAGTATTTT.

The V and J genes are TRBV28 and TRBJ1-5, with TRBD1 identical over 10 bases. This CDR3 contains 15 residues. Germline V gives CDR1 MDHEN, CDR2 SYDVKM. V lost 6 bases, J lost 7 bases, and 9 bases stayed unmatched. CDR3 sequence: CASSTSDRGDQPQHF. The CDR3 DNA reads as TGTGCCAGCAGCACTTCGGACAGGGGGGACCAGCCCCAGCATTTT.

J is TRBJ1-3 and V is TRBV6-5; D not resolved. The CDR3 extends over 13 amino acids. Germline CDR1 and CDR2: MNHEY and SVGAGI. The germline V and J ends were trimmed by 7 bases and 4 bases, with 11 bases remaining between them. CDR3 DNA: TGTGCCAGCATCCGGGAAGGGGGAAACACCATATATTTT. It yields the protein CASIREGGNTIYF.

The J gene is TRBJ1-4, the V gene TRBV9, with D tentatively TRBD1 (5 bases). V lost 0 bases, J lost 4 bases, and 16 bases lay in between. This CDR3 spans 17 amino acids. Germline lookup yields CDR1 SGDLS and CDR2 YYNGEE. CDR3 bases: TGTGCCAGCAGCGTAGGAGTGCGGGGCGGGGATAATGAAAAACTGTTTTTT. Amino acids: CASSVGVRGGDNEKLFF.

The rearrangement uses TRBV6-5 and TRBJ2-7; 12 positions agree with TRBD2. V shed 6 bases, J shed 9 bases, and the junction held 12 bases outside the gene matches. Germline CDR1 reads MNHEY; CDR2 reads SVGAGI. The CDR3 runs 15 residues. The CDR3 loop reads CASSNGLAGSLGQYF. The CDR3 DNA sequence: TGTGCCAGCAGCAACGGACTAGCGGGGAGCCTTGGGCAGTACTTC.

This chain connects TRBV11-2 to TRBJ2-6; TRBD1 is a possible D gene (5 bases). Germline loops: CDR1 SGHAT, CDR2 FQNNGV. V was pared by 3 bases and J by 1 base, with 13 bases between. The CDR3 runs to 17 residues. Here the CDR3 reads CASSFGQWYSGANVLTF. The CDR3 coding sequence is TGTGCCAGCAGCTTCGGACAATGGTATTCTGGGGCCAACGTCCTGACTTTC.

Only one count was recorded for this clone. The chain joins TRBV28 to TRBJ1-6; tentative D call: TRBD1 (6 bases). Trimming removed 6 bases at V and 11 bases at J, with 17 bases between. The germline V gene encodes CDR1 MDHEN and CDR2 SYDVKM. This CDR3 has 14 residues. The CDR3 protein is CASRIQGTMTPLHF. Written as DNA, the CDR3 is TGTGCCAGCAGGATACAGGGTACGATGACACCCCTCCACTTT.